This TCR beta chain was obtained from a study of shared clonotypes between healthy human individuals. Study-wide results and limits: Depth was large, yet rarefaction showed that sorted-subset sequencing was incomplete. Few donors restricted represented genetic and exposure-history diversity.

V dropped 6 bases and J dropped 6 bases, with 31 bases sitting between them. This CDR3 comprises 19 residues. Germline CDR1 and CDR2: MNHEY and SMNVEV (reference sequence). Worth noting for this clone: Its antigen is currently unknown.

Each PCR replicate from the sorted subsets contained 200 to 250 ng DNA, which is 30,000 or so T cell genomes. The repertoire was sequenced with immunoSEQ multiplex PCR; TCRdb's copy has only in-frame clones and lacks some. The sample contains a few hundred thousand clones, 87% of which appear only once. The rearrangement links TRBV27 to TRBJ2-3, with no clear D. The sequencing input was memory CD8+ T cells sorted from blood. The subset: CD45RO+ cells pooled with CCR7-negative TemRA cells. This TCR derives from a man younger than 35 in good health. For the CDR3, the DNA is TGTGCCAGCAGCGCAATCTGGCGTCTTCCCGACAACACAGAGGATACGCAGTATTTT. Protein product: CASSAIWRLPDNTEDTQYF.